The 26 T cell receptor beta chains given below trace back to one sample, sequenced in a study of blood T cell repertoires in COVID-19. Clones were sequenced by immunoSEQ multiplex PCR, and TCRdb holds only the in-frame ones, with some missing. The table has approximately 260,000 clones, approximately 84% seen once; the top ten hold about 7%. The sequenced sample consisted of PBMCs or T cells enriched from blood (not recorded which). The receptors were sampled from a woman in her forties or fifties who had been exposed to COVID-19.

The genes are TRBV9 and TRBJ1-1; possibly TRBD1 for D (5 bases). The V end lost 4 bases, the J end lost 1 base, and 14 bases lay between the germline ends. The CDR3 extends over 15 amino acids. CDR1 SGDLS and CDR2 YYNGEE come from the germline V gene. The CDR3 nucleotides are TGTGCCAGCAGCAGAGGGGAGGTTACGAACACTGAAGCTTTCTTT. Residues: CASSRGEVTNTEAFF.

This clone was seen at least ten times. The V call is TRBV28, the J call TRBJ1-1; D ambiguous. The germline V gene encodes CDR1 MDHEN and CDR2 SYDVKM. Trimming took off 3 bases at V and 3 bases at J, with 14 bases between the two ends. CDR3 length: 15 residues. DNA of the CDR3: TGTGCCAGCAGTTTGCTTATCAAGGCGGACACTGAAGCTTTCTTT. Encoded protein: CASSLLIKADTEAFF.

In its sample, this clone was seen once. The V gene is TRBV28, the J gene TRBJ1-2; the D gene is possibly TRBD1 (5 bases). This CDR3 is 15 amino acids long. Trimming stripped 4 bases from V and 1 base from J, with 13 bases between. The germline V gene encodes CDR1 MDHEN and CDR2 SYDVKM. DNA of the CDR3: TGTGCCAGCAGTTGGGGCTCTAAGGGTAACTATGGCTACACCTTC. It codes for CASSWGSKGNYGYTF.

This sequence joins TRBV7-2 and TRBJ2-7, with 7 bases lining up with TRBD1. The CDR3 totals 14 residues. The V gene end was trimmed by 1 base and the J gene end by 3 bases; junction bases not matched to a gene: 3. Germline CDR1 and CDR2: SGHTA and FQGNSA. The CDR3 sequence: CASSLVAGGYEQYF. The CDR3 nucleotides read TGTGCCAGCAGCTTAGTAGCAGGGGGCTACGAGCAGTACTTC.

This chain links TRBV29-1 with TRBJ2-6; 7 bases map to TRBD1. The length of the CDR3 is 16 residues. The V and J ends lost 5 bases and 0 bases, in that order; junction bases with no gene match: 7. The germline V gene encodes CDR1 SQVTM and CDR2 ANQGSEA. The CDR3 sequence is CSVSLGQTSGANVLTF. CDR3 nucleotide sequence: TGCAGCGTTAGCCTGGGACAGACCTCTGGGGCCAACGTCCTGACTTTC.

The chain uses TRBV30 and TRBJ2-3; TRBD2 matches at 8 bases. Germline assignment: CDR1 GTSNPN and CDR2 SVGIG (reference sequence). The CDR3 is made up of 15 amino acids. With V trimmed by 5 bases and J by 0 bases, 7 bases remained unmatched. This CDR3 reads CAWQLLAGSTDTQYF. CDR3 sequence (DNA): TGTGCCTGGCAGCTTTTAGCGGGGAGCACAGATACGCAGTATTTT.

This chain joins TRBV5-5 and TRBJ1-2; maybe TRBD1 (5 bases). This CDR3 is built from 13 residues. The germline V gene has CDR1 SGHKS and CDR2 YYEKEE (reference sequence). The germline V and J ends were trimmed by 0 bases and 4 bases, with 7 bases remaining between them. The DNA of the CDR3 is TGTGCCAGCAGCTTGGGACAGTCCTATGGCTACACCTTC. It encodes CASSLGQSYGYTF.

This clone was picked up one time. The genes are TRBV9 and TRBJ1-1; 8 bases fit TRBD1. V was pared by 4 bases and J by 1 base, with 6 bases of the junction left unmatched. The CDR3 consists of 15 residues. Germline loops: CDR1 SGDLS, CDR2 YYNGEE. The DNA of the CDR3 is TGTGCCAGCAGCACTGGACAGGGATGGAACACTGAAGCTTTCTTT. Its protein product is CASSTGQGWNTEAFF.

V gene TRBV5-4 combines with J gene TRBJ1-2; D unresolved. Germline loops: CDR1 SGHNT, CDR2 YYREEE (reference sequence). There are 13 residues in the CDR3. With 0 bases removed from V and 5 bases from J, the gap between germline ends came to 8 bases. The CDR3 here is CASSLVAEYGYTF. Here the CDR3 DNA reads TGTGCCAGCAGCTTGGTTGCTGAGTATGGCTACACCTTC.

CDR3 bases: TGTGCCAGCAGCCCTGGAGACAGAGAGAATTCACCCCTCCACTTT. Protein product: CASSPGDRENSPLHF. The chain uses TRBV9 and TRBJ1-6; possible D gene TRBD1, 5 bases. CDR1 is SGDLS, CDR2 YYNGEE, per germline. This CDR3 is 15 amino acids long. V was pared by 4 bases and J by 7 bases, with 15 bases between.

This clone was picked up one time. The V gene is TRBV11-3, the J gene TRBJ2-1; possible D gene TRBD2, 6 bases. With 5 bases removed from V and 5 bases from J, the gap between germline ends came to 19 bases. The CDR3 contains 16 residues. Looked up from germline, CDR1 is SGHNT and CDR2 is YENEEA. CDR3 coding DNA: TGTGCCAGCAGCGTAGGGGCCCCTCCGGGGGACAATGAGCAGTTCTTC. Protein: CASSVGAPPGDNEQFF.

The CDR3 is CASSLSGGGRQPQHF. CDR3 DNA sequence: TGTGCCAGCAGTTTAAGCGGAGGGGGCAGGCAGCCCCAGCATTTT. This rearrangement joins TRBV6-5 to TRBJ1-5; 7 bases agree with TRBD1. With V trimmed by 4 bases and J by 7 bases, 10 bases remained unmatched. The CDR3 totals 15 residues. Germline loops: CDR1 MNHEY, CDR2 SVGAGI.

A word on this clone: This may come from a read error, since a much larger clone is one base off. V is TRBV7-2 and J is TRBJ1-1; possible D gene TRBD1, 6 bases. Per the germline V gene, CDR1 is SGHTA and CDR2 is FQGNSA. CDR3 length: 14 amino acids. Deletions cut 5 bases from V and 1 base from J, with 11 bases between. CDR3 in DNA: TGTGCCAGCAGCCCCACGACAGGGAACACTGAAGCTTTCTTT. This gives the protein CASSPTTGNTEAFF.

The CDR3 bases are TGTGCCAGCAGCCCCATCACAGGGGTCGGCACTGAAGCTTTCTTT. This gives the protein CASSPITGVGTEAFF. The J gene is TRBJ1-1, the V gene TRBV3-1 (or the pseudogene TRBV3-2); 7 bases agree with TRBD1. Germline loops: CDR1 LGHDT, CDR2 YNNKEL (reference sequence). This CDR3 comprises 15 residues. V lost 4 bases to trimming and J lost 4 bases; unmatched junction nucleotides: 9.

On this clone itself: The sample carries other DNA sequences with the same CDR3. CDR3 sequence reads: CASSGQGNQPQHF. The CDR3 DNA sequence: TGTGCCAGCAGTGGACAGGGCAATCAGCCCCAGCATTTT. The V call is TRBV28, the J call TRBJ1-5; 7 bases match TRBD1. This CDR3 region has 13 residues. J gave up 2 bases and V 5 bases, and 0 bases lay outside the gene matches. Germline loops: CDR1 MDHEN, CDR2 SYDVKM.

The chain couples TRBV19 to TRBJ1-1; 9 bases map to TRBD1. Germline V lookup: CDR1 LNHDA, CDR2 SQIVND (reference sequence). The CDR3 is made up of 14 amino acids. V shed 4 bases, J shed 6 bases, and the junction held 6 bases outside the gene matches. The CDR3 bases are TGTGCCAGTAGTAGGGGACAGGGACTGTCTGAAGCTTTCTTT. Its translation is CASSRGQGLSEAFF.

V is TRBV19 and J is TRBJ2-7; a possible D gene is TRBD1 (6 bases). V shed 6 bases and J shed 6 bases, with 15 bases lying between them. In germline, CDR1 is LNHDA, CDR2 SQIVND (reference sequence). The CDR3 has 13 residues. CDR3 amino acids: CASRNTGTGEQYF. CDR3 sequence (DNA): TGTGCCAGTAGGAATACAGGGACGGGCGAGCAGTACTTC.

The V and J genes are TRBV11-3 and TRBJ2-7, with a tentative D call TRBD2 (6 bases). The CDR3 runs to 13 residues. V was shortened by 4 bases and J by 5 bases, with 12 bases between the two germline ends. Germline lookup yields CDR1 SGHNT and CDR2 YENEEA. This chain's CDR3 is CASSSRSGDEQYF. The CDR3 DNA sequence: TGTGCCAGCAGCTCCCGTTCGGGGGACGAGCAGTACTTC. The entire variable domain, with the rest obtained from reference TRBV11-3 and TRBJ2-7, is as follows: EAGVVQSPRYKIIEKKQPVAFWCNPISGHNTLYWYLQNLGQGPELLIRYENEEAVDDSQLPKDRFSAERLKGVDSTLKIQPAELGDSAVYLCASSSRSGDEQYFGPGTRLTVT.

The rearrangement links TRBV12-3 or TRBV12-4 to TRBJ1-1; no clear D. The CDR3 has 13 residues. Trimming shortened V by 0 bases and J by 8 bases, and 10 bases separated the two germline ends. CDR3 DNA: TGTGCCAGCAGTTTAGCCTATCAGGCAGAAGCTTTCTTT. This encodes CASSLAYQAEAFF.

The V and J genes are TRBV25-1 and TRBJ1-1; D may be TRBD1 (6 bases). CDR3 length: 16 residues. Germline CDR1 MGHDK, CDR2 SYGVNS. V gave up 2 bases and J gave up 0 bases, with 13 bases separating them. CDR3 nucleotide sequence: TGTGCCAGCAGTGAAGGCGGGGGCCCTCTGAACACTGAAGCTTTCTTT. It encodes CASSEGGGPLNTEAFF.

The chain has TRBV24-1 and TRBJ1-2, with a possible D match to TRBD1 (5 bases). Germline V gene data show CDR1 as KGHDR and CDR2 as SFDVKD. This CDR3 has 16 residues. V lost 2 bases and J 4 bases, leaving 16 bases between the germline ends. CDR3 loop: CATSDSASVGAYGYTF. CDR3 in DNA: TGTGCCACCAGTGATTCAGCATCAGTTGGGGCCTATGGCTACACCTTC.

The chain carries TRBV5-1 and TRBJ1-2; maybe TRBD1 (6 bases). The V and J ends lost 5 bases and 5 bases respectively, with 22 bases between them. In germline, CDR1 is SGHRS, CDR2 YFSETQ. This CDR3 has 16 residues. DNA for the CDR3: TGCGCCAGCAGGAAGGACAGTCGCACCATGTGGTATGGCTACACCTTC. This translates into CASRKDSRTMWYGYTF.

V usage is TRBV3-1 (or the pseudogene TRBV3-2) and J usage is TRBJ2-1; 8 nucleotides align to TRBD1. CDR1 is LGHDT and CDR2 is YNNKEL in the germline V gene (reference sequence). This CDR3 has 13 amino acids. V shed 6 bases and J 8 bases; nucleotides not matched to a gene: 6. As DNA, the CDR3 is TGTGCCAGCAGGCAGGACAGGGTTGATGAGCAGTTCTTC. Protein sequence: CASRQDRVDEQFF.

On this clone: A read error may produce the germline difference seen at one junction end. The chain links TRBV28 to TRBJ2-1; a possible D gene is TRBD1 (6 bases). Germline CDR1 MDHEN, CDR2 SYDVKM. The CDR3 loop spans 13 amino acids. Here the CDR3 DNA reads TGTGCCAGCAGTTCACAGGGAGACAAGGAGCAGTTCTTC. It is translated as CASSSQGDKEQFF.

The chain couples TRBV7-3 to TRBJ2-3; TRBD2 matches 10 bases. CDR3 size: 16 residues. The ends lost 5 bases at V and 0 bases at J; junction bases unmatched: 5. Germline V gives CDR1 SGHTA, CDR2 FQGTGA. This chain's CDR3 is CASSERGGASTDTQYF. The CDR3 DNA reads TGTGCCAGCAGCGAGCGGGGGGGAGCTAGCACAGATACGCAGTATTTT.

This chain connects TRBV30 to TRBJ1-2; maybe TRBD1 (6 bases). CDR3 length: 13 residues. CDR1 is GTSNPN, CDR2 SVGIG, per germline (reference sequence). V gave up 6 bases and J gave up 7 bases, with 18 bases separating them. The CDR3 loop is CACSSRGTSGYTF. In nucleotides, the CDR3 is TGTGCCTGCAGCTCAAGGGGGACTAGTGGCTACACCTTC.